This T cell receptor beta chain was found in a study of OX40 agonist ivuxolimab in advanced cancers. Turning to the overall study: The costimulatory receptor OX40 (CD134) was targeted by ivuxolimab, a fully human IgG2 agonistic monoclonal antibody. Intravenous ivuxolimab was administered to patients every 2 weeks at six dose levels: 0.01, 0.1, 0.3, 1.5, 3 and 10 mg/kg. Of the roughly 54 patients in dose escalation, about 20 had hepatocellular carcinoma, approximately 15 had melanoma, 9 had renal cell carcinoma and 9 had head and neck cancer. The dose-escalation cohort was about 83% male with a mean age of roughly 62 years, ranging from roughly 20 to 80. Prior anti-PD-1, anti-PD-L1 or anti-CTLA-4 therapy was permitted, and checkpoint inhibitors had been received by 40% to 50% of dose-escalation patients. Partial responses occurred in three dose-escalation patients: two with cutaneous melanoma and one with hepatocellular carcinoma. The purpose of peripheral TCRbeta sequencing was to test whether ivuxolimab changed TCR sequence diversity and led to clonal T-cell expansion. The monotherapy dose-escalation portion (N ≈ 52 patients) of the phase I ivuxolimab trial is reported in the paper.

Turning to this clone: The antigen this receptor binds is unknown. No much larger clone is present one base from it, and per-base qualities are unavailable.

Genomic DNA was extracted from sorted cells for sequencing of the TCRbeta CDR3 region. TCRbeta CDR3 regions were sequenced using the immunoSEQ Assay. Imported from immuneACCESS, the table was reduced by TCRdb to in-frame sequences with V and J called. These copies leave out some clones; in studies compared against another copy, an unresolved V gene accounts for under half, and the cause of the remainder is not known. The sample table contains tens of thousands of clones; only one count was recorded for around 83% of them. Over 2.5% of the sample is held by the ten biggest clonotypes. Study-wide findings and limitations: At doses of 0.1 to 3.0 mg/kg, clonal expansion of both CD4+ and CD8+ blood T cells was observed from baseline to week 6. Partial responders in the 0.1-3.0 mg/kg groups had among the lowest normalized peripheral clonal expansion, especially among CD8+ T cells. Low levels of normalized T-cell clonal expansion were also seen in some nonresponding patients. The antigen specificity of the peripheral T cells that underwent clonal expansion was not determined. After ivuxolimab, CD8+ T cells had more expanded clones than CD4+ T cells on average.

Patients with autoimmune disease history or receiving systemic immunosuppression were excluded from the trial. Peripheral blood for TCR sequencing was drawn from every dose cohort at baseline, at cycle 4 day 1 and at cycle 7 day 1. Samples were obtained from an open-label, multicenter, first-in-human phase I dose-escalation trial of ivuxolimab. The trial enrolled adults with locally advanced or metastatic head and neck squamous cell, hepatocellular, melanoma or renal cell carcinoma. Before TCR sequencing, CD4+ and CD8+ T cells were separately sorted from peripheral blood. The CDR3 measures 13 amino acids from cysteine to phenylalanine. This entry keeps only the CDR3 DNA: 39 bases, framed from base 1. The CDR1 and CDR2 encoded by the germline V gene are MDHEN and SYDVKM. V drops 8 bases and J drops 2 bases, leaving 13 bases in between.

The clonotype comes from an adult with an advanced solid tumor such as melanoma, head and neck, liver or kidney cancer. The sequence joins TRBV28 to TRBJ2-7, and possibly TRBD2, on 6 matching bases. This specimen was CD4+ or CD8+ T cells sorted from blood, taken in a trial of the OX40 agonist ivuxolimab. The CDR3 amino acid sequence is: CASHRRGPYEQYF. Read as DNA, the sequence is TGTGCCAGCCATAGGCGGGGACCCTACGAGCAGTACTTC.